The 18 T cell receptor beta chains below were found in one sample sequenced in a study of T cells in Graves' hyperthyroidism and ophthalmopathy. TCR beta CDR3 region amplification was performed from RNA transcripts. The HTBI primer set drove a first-round RT-PCR of the TCR CDR3. One entry per CDR3 protein, called by TCRdb with MiXCR from the multiplex PCR reads. The sample yields 270,000 or so distinct CDR3 sequences, roughly 15% seen once. Sequenced sample: blood. Source of these receptors: a woman aged 45-65 years with Graves' hyperthyroidism that later progressed to Graves' ophthalmopathy.

This clonotype has only a few counts. The rearrangement links TRBV9 to TRBJ2-7; 7 positions agree with TRBD1. Trimming removed 4 bases from V and 4 bases from J; junction bases left unmatched: 8. Germline V gives CDR1 SGDLS, CDR2 YYNGEE. The CDR3 is 14 residues long. The CDR3 reads CASSFRDSNYEQYF. The CDR3 region has the DNA TGTGCCAGCAGCTTCCGGGACAGCAATTACGAGCAGTACTTC. Based on the CDR3 plus reference TRBV9 and TRBJ2-7, the full variable domain is DSGVTQTPKHLITATGQRVTLRCSPRSGDLSVYWYQQSLDQGLQFLIQYYNGEERAKGNILERFSAQQFPDLHSELNLSSLELGDSALYFCASSFRDSNYEQYFGPGTRLTVT.

CDR3 sequence (DNA): TGTGCCAGCAGTGAATTCCAGCGGGAAGAGACCCAGTACTTC. Protein: CASSEFQREETQYF. The gene calls are TRBV6-1 and TRBJ2-5; a possible D gene is TRBD2 (6 bases). V shed 2 bases and J shed 3 bases, with 10 bases lying between them. In germline, CDR1 is MNHNS, CDR2 SASEGT. There are 14 residues in the CDR3.

A few counts support this clonotype. This may stem from a read error, because a much larger clone lies one nucleotide away. The chain has TRBV5-1 and TRBJ2-3, with D uncertain. Looked up from germline, CDR1 is SGHRS and CDR2 is YFSETQ. V was pared by 6 bases and J by 2 bases, with 16 bases between. This CDR3 comprises 15 residues. The CDR3 DNA is TGCGCCAGCAAAGTCCGCGGAATTCCCACAGATACGCAGTATTTT. It yields the protein CASKVRGIPTDTQYF.

The table lists this clonotype with many counts. This sequence joins TRBV5-5 and TRBJ2-3; 8 nucleotides line up with TRBD1. There are 14 residues in the CDR3. With V trimmed by 3 bases and J by 2 bases, 2 bases remained unmatched. From germline, CDR1 is SGHKS and CDR2 YYEKEE (reference sequence). CDR3 sequence (DNA): TGTGCCAGCAGCTGGGACAGGAACACAGATACGCAGTATTTT. Protein product: CASSWDRNTDTQYF.

This clonotype was detected many times. The rearrangement joins TRBV18 to TRBJ2-7; D possibly matches TRBD1 or TRBD2 (5 bases each). There are 16 residues in the CDR3. With 3 bases removed from V and 4 bases from J, the gap between germline ends came to 19 bases. Germline CDR1 is KGHSH and CDR2 is LQKENI. The CDR3 DNA follows: TGTGCCAGCTCACCCCGGGACGACCAAGCCCCTTACGAGCAGTACTTC. Translated, it gives CASSPRDDQAPYEQYF.

This clonotype was counted at least ten times. The chain couples TRBV14 to TRBJ1-1; no definite D call. Germline values: CDR1 SGHDN, CDR2 FVKESK. With 4 bases removed from V and 0 bases from J, the gap between germline ends came to 6 bases. The CDR3 contains 13 residues. The CDR3 spells CASSPIMNTEAFF. The CDR3 DNA sequence: TGTGCCAGCAGCCCTATCATGAACACTGAAGCTTTCTTT.

This clonotype was seen ten or more times. DNA of the CDR3: TGTGCCAGCAGCCAAGCCAGGATGCGAGAGTACTTC. It yields the protein CASSQARMREYF. The chain is built from TRBV3-1 and TRBJ2-7, with D uncertain. V dropped 1 base and J dropped 11 bases, with 12 bases sitting between them. This CDR3 comprises 12 residues. Germline V lookup: CDR1 LGHDT, CDR2 YNNKEL (reference sequence).

This clonotype was counted ten times or more. The chain combines TRBV27 with TRBJ1-1; no clear D gene. Germline V gene lookup returns CDR1 MNHEY and CDR2 SMNVEV (reference sequence). Trimming removed 7 bases at V and 4 bases at J, with 13 bases between. The CDR3 is 13 amino acids. The CDR3 here is CASTAGWGTEAFF. CDR3 DNA sequence: TGTGCCAGCACGGCAGGTTGGGGCACTGAAGCTTTCTTT.

The table lists this clonotype with many counts. This chain links TRBV20-1 with TRBJ2-1, with 8 bases aligning to TRBD1. CDR3 length equals 14 residues. Per germline, CDR1 DFQATT and CDR2 SNEGSKA (reference sequence). Trimming removed 4 bases from V and 2 bases from J; junction bases left unmatched: 4. DNA for the CDR3: TGCAGTGCTAATGGACAGGGAACCTACAATGAGCAGTTCTTC. This codes for CSANGQGTYNEQFF.

The chain is built from TRBV28 and TRBJ1-4; no clear D gene. In germline, CDR1 is MDHEN, CDR2 SYDVKM. V lost 4 bases, J lost 3 bases, and 9 bases lay in between. The CDR3 covers 14 residues. CDR3 sequence: CASSSPPANEKLFF. For the CDR3, the DNA is TGTGCCAGCAGTTCCCCGCCGGCTAATGAAAAACTGTTTTTT. Filled out from reference TRBV28 and TRBJ1-4, the complete variable domain reads DVKVTQSSRYLVKRTGEKVFLECVQDMDHENMFWYRQDPGLGLRLIYFSYDVKMKEKGDIPEGYSVSREKKERFSLILESASTNQTSMYLCASSSPPANEKLFFGSGTQLSVL.

This clonotype was detected many times. V gene TRBV6-2 or TRBV6-3 combines with J gene TRBJ1-1, with a possible D match to TRBD1 (6 bases). Per germline, CDR1 MNHEY and CDR2 SVGEGT. V was pared by 0 bases and J by 1 base, with 9 bases between. This CDR3 spans 15 amino acids. The CDR3 spells CASSYSGRGNTEAFF. CDR3 DNA: TGTGCCAGCAGTTACTCGGGCAGGGGGAACACTGAAGCTTTCTTT.

This clonotype was recorded at least ten times. This chain links TRBV27 with TRBJ1-5, with TRBD1 as a possible D gene (6 bases). The CDR3 is made up of 14 amino acids. V was pared by 4 bases and J by 3 bases, with 10 bases between. Per the germline V gene, CDR1 is MNHEY and CDR2 is SMNVEV (reference sequence). As DNA, the CDR3 is TGTGCCAGCAGTTACCGGACAGCCAATCAGCCCCAGCATTTT. Protein: CASSYRTANQPQHF.

Details on this clonotype: A read error may produce the germline difference seen at one junction end. This sequence joins TRBV5-8 and TRBJ1-1; TRBD1 is a possible D gene (6 bases). Looked up from germline, CDR1 is SGHTS and CDR2 is YDEGEE. This CDR3 contains 15 residues. The CDR3 loop reads CASSLGDTGNTEASF. For the CDR3, the DNA is TGTGCCAGCAGCTTGGGGGACACCGGGAACACTGAAGCTTCCTTT.

This clonotype appeared a few times. A much larger clone lies a single base off, so this may be a read error. The CDR3 DNA follows: TGTGCCAGCAGTGACGGGACTACCACAGATACGCAGTATTTT. Translated, it gives CASSDGTTTDTQYF. The chain employs TRBV6-1 and TRBJ2-3; 7 bases line up with TRBD2. The V and J ends lost 3 bases and 2 bases, in that order; junction bases with no gene match: 2. This CDR3 contains 14 residues. Germline CDR1 reads MNHNS; CDR2 reads SASEGT.

The V gene is TRBV25-1, the J gene TRBJ1-1; 9 positions match TRBD1. Germline V CDR1 and CDR2: MGHDK, SYGVNS. The V gene end was trimmed by 4 bases and the J gene end by 7 bases; junction bases not matched to a gene: 10. The CDR3 has 15 amino acids. The CDR3 is CASSVLTGGDGEAFF. The CDR3 bases are TGTGCCAGCAGTGTATTGACAGGGGGTGATGGTGAAGCTTTCTTT.

This chain links TRBV19 with TRBJ2-5, with 8 nucleotides matching TRBD1. Germline CDR1 reads LNHDA; CDR2 reads SQIVND (reference sequence). CDR3 size: 15 residues. The J segment lost 5 bases and the V segment lost 5 bases, leaving 10 bases of the junction unmatched. CDR3 sequence: CASSQGQGTVETQYF. In DNA form, the CDR3 reads TGTGCCAGTAGTCAAGGACAGGGAACCGTCGAGACCCAGTACTTC.

The V call is TRBV5-1, the J call TRBJ2-1, with 10 bases fitting TRBD2. Germline assignment: CDR1 SGHRS and CDR2 YFSETQ. The ends lost 4 bases at V and 0 bases at J; junction bases unmatched: 7. The CDR3 totals 17 residues. CDR3 sequence: CASSRTPSGSSYNEQFF. The CDR3 DNA reads as TGCGCCAGCAGCAGAACCCCTAGCGGGAGCTCCTACAATGAGCAGTTCTTC.

Ten or more counts support this clonotype. The chain links TRBV2 to TRBJ2-6; D unclear. CDR3 length equals 13 residues. Trimming shortened V by 2 bases and J by 10 bases, and 9 bases separated the two germline ends. Germline assignment: CDR1 SNHLY and CDR2 FYNNEI. CDR3 sequence (DNA): TGTGCCAGCAGTGAAAGGGCGACTAACGTCCTGACTTTC. Translating gives CASSERATNVLTF.